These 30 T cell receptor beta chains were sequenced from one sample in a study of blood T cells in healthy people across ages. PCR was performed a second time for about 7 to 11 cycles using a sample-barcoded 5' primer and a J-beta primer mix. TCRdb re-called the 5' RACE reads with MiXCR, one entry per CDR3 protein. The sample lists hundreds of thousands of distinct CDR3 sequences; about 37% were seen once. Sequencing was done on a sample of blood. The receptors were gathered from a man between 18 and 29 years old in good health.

Written as DNA, the CDR3 is TGTGCCAGCAGAGGGGGACAGGCCTACTACGAGCAGTACTTC. Its translation is CASRGGQAYYEQYF. The V gene is TRBV2, the J gene TRBJ2-5; TRBD1 matches at 8 bases. The J call is in doubt because the DNA end fits TRBJ2-7 better. This CDR3 has 14 amino acids. From germline, CDR1 is SNHLY and CDR2 FYNNEI.

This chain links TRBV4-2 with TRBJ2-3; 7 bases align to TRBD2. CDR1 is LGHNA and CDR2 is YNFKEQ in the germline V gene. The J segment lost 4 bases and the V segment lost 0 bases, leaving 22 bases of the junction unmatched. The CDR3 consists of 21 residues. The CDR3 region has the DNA TGTGCCAGCAGCCAAGATCCCGGGGGTCTAGCGGTCCCCGAGGAGGCAGATACGCAGTATTTT. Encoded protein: CASSQDPGGLAVPEEADTQYF.

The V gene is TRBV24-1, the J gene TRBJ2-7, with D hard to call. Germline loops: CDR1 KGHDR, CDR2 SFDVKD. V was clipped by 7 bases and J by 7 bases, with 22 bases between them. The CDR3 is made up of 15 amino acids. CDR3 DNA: TGTGCCACCAGGTTTCCGAGACACCGCTACAATGAGCAGTACTTC. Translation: CATRFPRHRYNEQYF.

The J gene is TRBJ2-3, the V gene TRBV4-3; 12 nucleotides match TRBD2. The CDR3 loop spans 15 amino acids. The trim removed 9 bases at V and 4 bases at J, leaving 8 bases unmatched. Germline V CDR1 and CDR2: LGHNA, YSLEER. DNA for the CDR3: TGCGCCAGTAGTCCTAGCGGGGGGGCCTCAGATACGCAGTATTTT. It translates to CASSPSGGASDTQYF.

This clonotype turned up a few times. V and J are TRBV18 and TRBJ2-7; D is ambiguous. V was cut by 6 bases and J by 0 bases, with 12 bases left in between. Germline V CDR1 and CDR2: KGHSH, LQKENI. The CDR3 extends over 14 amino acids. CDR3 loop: CASSPGPYSYEQYF. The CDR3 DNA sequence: TGTGCCAGCTCCCCAGGACCCTACTCCTACGAGCAGTACTTC.

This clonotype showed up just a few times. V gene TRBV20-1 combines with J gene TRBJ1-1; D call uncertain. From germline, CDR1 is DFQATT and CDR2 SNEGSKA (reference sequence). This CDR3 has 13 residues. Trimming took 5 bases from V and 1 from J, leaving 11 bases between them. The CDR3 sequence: CSAPPPGNTEAFF. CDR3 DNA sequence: TGCAGTGCTCCCCCCCCGGGGAACACTGAAGCTTTCTTT.

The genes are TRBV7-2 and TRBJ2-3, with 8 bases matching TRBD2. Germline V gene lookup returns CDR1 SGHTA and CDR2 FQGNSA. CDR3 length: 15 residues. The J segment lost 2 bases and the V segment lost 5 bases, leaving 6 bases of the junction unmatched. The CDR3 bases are TGTGCCAGCAGCCCGGGACTAGTTCACACAGATACGCAGTATTTT. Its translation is CASSPGLVHTDTQYF. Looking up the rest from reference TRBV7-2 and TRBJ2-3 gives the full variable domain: GAGVSQSPSNKVTEKGKDVELRCDPISGHTALYWYRQSLGQGLEFLIYFQGNSAPDKSGLPSDRFSAERTGGSVSTLTIQRTQQEDSAVYLCASSPGLVHTDTQYFGPGTRLTVL.

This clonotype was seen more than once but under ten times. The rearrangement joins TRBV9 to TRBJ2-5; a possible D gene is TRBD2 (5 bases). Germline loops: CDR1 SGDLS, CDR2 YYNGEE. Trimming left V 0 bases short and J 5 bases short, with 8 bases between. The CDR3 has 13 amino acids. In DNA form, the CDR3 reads TGTGCCAGCAGCGTAGTGCCGGGGGAGACCCAGTACTTC. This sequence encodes CASSVVPGETQYF.

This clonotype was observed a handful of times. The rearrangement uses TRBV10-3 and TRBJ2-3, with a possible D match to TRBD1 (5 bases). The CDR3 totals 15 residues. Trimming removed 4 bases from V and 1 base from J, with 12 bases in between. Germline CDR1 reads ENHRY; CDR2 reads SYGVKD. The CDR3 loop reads CAISGLRQRTDTQYF. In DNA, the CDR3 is TGTGCCATCAGTGGCCTCCGACAGCGCACAGATACGCAGTATTTT.

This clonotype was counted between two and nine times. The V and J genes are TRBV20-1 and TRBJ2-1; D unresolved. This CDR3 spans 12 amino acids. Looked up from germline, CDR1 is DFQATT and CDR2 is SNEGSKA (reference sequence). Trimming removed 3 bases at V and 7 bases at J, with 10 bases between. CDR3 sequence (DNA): TGCAGTGCTAGTTGGGCAGAGAATGAGCAGTTCTTC. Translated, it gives CSASWAENEQFF.

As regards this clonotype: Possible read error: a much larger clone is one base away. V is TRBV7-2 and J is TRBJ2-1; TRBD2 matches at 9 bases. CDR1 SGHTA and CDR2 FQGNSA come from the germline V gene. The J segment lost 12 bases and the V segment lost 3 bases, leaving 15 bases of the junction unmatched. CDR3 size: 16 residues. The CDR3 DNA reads TGTGCCAGCAGCTTGGTTAGCGGGGGCATACTGGATGGGCAGTTCTTC. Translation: CASSLVSGGILDGQFF.

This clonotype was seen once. The CDR3 bases are TGCAGTGCTAGAGGGGTGGGGGCCGCCGAAAATTACGAGCAGTACTTC. This translates into CSARGVGAAENYEQYF. The chain has TRBV20-1 and TRBJ2-5; D possibly corresponds to TRBD1 (6 bases). The J call may be incorrect, as the DNA end agrees better with TRBJ2-7. CDR1 is DFQATT, CDR2 SNEGSKA, per germline (reference sequence). The CDR3 has 16 residues.

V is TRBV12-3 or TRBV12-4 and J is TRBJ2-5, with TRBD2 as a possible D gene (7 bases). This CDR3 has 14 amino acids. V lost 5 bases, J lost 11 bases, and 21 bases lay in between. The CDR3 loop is CASSGGGSYNEQYF. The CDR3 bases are TGTGCCAGCAGTGGGGGGGGCTCCTACAATGAGCAGTACTTC.

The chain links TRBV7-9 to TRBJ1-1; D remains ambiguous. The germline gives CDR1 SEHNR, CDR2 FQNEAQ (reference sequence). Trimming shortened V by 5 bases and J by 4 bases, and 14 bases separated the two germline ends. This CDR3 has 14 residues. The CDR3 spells CASSMAPQSTEAFF. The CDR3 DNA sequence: TGTGCCAGCAGCATGGCCCCACAGAGCACTGAAGCTTTCTTT.

The CDR3 loop reads CASVSTDNEQYF. The DNA of the CDR3 is TGTGCCAGCGTTTCGACAGACAATGAGCAGTACTTC. The rearrangement joins TRBV2 to TRBJ2-7; tentatively, D is TRBD1 (5 bases). CDR1 and CDR2 from the germline V gene are SNHLY and FYNNEI. The CDR3 totals 12 residues. The V end lost 8 bases, the J end lost 7 bases, and 15 bases lay between the germline ends.

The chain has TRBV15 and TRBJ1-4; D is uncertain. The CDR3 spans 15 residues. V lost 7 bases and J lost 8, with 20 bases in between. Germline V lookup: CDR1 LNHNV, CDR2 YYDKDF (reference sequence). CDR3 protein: CATTKEGTGNEKLFF. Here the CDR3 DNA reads TGTGCCACCACGAAAGAGGGAACGGGTAACGAAAAACTGTTTTTT.

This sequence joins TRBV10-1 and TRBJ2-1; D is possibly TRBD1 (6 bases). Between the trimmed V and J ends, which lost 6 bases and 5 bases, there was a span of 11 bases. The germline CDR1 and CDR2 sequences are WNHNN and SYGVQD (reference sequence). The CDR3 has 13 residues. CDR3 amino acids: CASRDSGHNEQFF. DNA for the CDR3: TGCGCCAGCAGGGACAGTGGTCACAATGAGCAGTTCTTC.

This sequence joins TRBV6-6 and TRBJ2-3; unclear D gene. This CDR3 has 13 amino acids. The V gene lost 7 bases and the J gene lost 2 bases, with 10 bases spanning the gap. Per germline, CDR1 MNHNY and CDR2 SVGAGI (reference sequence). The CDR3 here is CASMAVTTDTQYF. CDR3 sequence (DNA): TGTGCCAGCATGGCAGTTACCACAGATACGCAGTATTTT.

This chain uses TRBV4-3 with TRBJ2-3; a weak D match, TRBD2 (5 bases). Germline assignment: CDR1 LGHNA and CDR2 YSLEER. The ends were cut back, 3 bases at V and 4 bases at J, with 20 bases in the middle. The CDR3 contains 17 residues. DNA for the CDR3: TGCGCCAGCAGCCACGGAACCCCCGGTGGAGGAGCAGATACGCAGTATTTT. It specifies CASSHGTPGGGADTQYF.

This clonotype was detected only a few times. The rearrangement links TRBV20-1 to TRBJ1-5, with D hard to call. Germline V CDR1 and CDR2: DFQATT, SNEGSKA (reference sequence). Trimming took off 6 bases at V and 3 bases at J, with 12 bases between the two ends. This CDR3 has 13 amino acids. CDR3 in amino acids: CSAVDGDNQPQHF. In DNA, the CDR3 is TGCAGTGCAGTCGACGGGGACAATCAGCCCCAGCATTTT.

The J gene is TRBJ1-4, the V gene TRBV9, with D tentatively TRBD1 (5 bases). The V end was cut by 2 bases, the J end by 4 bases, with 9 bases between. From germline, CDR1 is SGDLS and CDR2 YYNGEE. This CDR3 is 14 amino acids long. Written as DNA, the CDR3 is TGTGCCAGCAGCGTCTACGGGGGTAATGAAAAACTGTTTTTT. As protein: CASSVYGGNEKLFF.

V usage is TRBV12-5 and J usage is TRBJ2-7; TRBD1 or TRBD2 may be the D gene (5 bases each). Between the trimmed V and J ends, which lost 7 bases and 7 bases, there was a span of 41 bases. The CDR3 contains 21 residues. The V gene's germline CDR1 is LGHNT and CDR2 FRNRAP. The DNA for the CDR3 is TGTGCTAGTGCTCCCTTTATCAGGGCTAGCCCGATCAAAAGCTCCTACAATGAGCAGTACTTC. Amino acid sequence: CASAPFIRASPIKSSYNEQYF.

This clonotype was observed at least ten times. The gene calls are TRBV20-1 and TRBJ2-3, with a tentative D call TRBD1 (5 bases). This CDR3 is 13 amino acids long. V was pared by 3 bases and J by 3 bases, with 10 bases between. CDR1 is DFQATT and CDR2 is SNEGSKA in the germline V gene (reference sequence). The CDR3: CSARDPGTDTQYF. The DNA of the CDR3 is TGCAGTGCTAGGGACCCAGGGACAGATACGCAGTATTTT.

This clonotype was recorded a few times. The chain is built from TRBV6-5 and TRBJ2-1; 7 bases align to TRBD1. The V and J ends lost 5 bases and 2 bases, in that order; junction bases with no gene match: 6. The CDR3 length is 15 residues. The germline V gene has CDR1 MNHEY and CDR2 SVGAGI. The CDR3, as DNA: TGTGCCAGCAGTAAACTCCAGGGGGCCTACAATGAGCAGTTCTTC. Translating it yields CASSKLQGAYNEQFF.

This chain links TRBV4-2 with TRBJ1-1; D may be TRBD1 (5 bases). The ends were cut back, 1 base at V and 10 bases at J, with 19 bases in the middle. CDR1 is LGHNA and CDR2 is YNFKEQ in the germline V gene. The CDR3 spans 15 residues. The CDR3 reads CASSQVGTTTATAFF. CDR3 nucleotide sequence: TGTGCCAGCAGCCAAGTTGGGACGACCACCGCAACAGCTTTCTTT.

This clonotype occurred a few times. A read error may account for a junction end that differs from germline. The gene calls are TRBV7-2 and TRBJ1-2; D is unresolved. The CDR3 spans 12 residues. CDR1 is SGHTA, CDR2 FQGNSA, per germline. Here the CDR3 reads CASSLAVGGYTF. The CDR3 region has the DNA TGTGCCAGCAGCCTAGCAGTAGGCGGCTACACCTTC.

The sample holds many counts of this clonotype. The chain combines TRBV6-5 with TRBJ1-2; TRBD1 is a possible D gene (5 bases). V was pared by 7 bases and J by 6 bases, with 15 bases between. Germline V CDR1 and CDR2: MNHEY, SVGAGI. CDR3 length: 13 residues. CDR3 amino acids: CASTFAGRDGYTF. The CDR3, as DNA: TGTGCCAGCACTTTCGCAGGGAGGGATGGCTACACCTTC.

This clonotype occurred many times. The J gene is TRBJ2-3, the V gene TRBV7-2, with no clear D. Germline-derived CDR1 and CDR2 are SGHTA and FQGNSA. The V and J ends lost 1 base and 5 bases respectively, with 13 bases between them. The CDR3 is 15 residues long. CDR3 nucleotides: TGTGCCAGCAGCTTAGAGGCGCAGGCGATAGATACGCAGTATTTT. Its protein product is CASSLEAQAIDTQYF.

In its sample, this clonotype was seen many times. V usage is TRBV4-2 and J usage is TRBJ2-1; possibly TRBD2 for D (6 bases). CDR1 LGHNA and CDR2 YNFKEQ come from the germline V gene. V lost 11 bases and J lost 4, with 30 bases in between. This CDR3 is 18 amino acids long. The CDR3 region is CAAARHLDSSGGYNEQFF. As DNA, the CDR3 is TGTGCCGCAGCCAGGCATCTGGATAGTAGCGGAGGATACAATGAGCAGTTCTTC.

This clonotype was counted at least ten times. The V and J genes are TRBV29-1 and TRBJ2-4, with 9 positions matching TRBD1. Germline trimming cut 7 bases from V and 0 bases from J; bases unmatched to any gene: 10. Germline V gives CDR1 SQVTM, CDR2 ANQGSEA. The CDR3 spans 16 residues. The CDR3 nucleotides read TGCAGCGCTGGGACAGGGCGCCACTCAGCCAAAAACATTCAGTACTTC. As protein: CSAGTGRHSAKNIQYF.